This paragraph covers one TCR beta chain sequence. The antigen is unknown. The data were obtained in a study of T-cell memory formation after mild COVID-19. Study-wide findings and caveats: Day 37-peaking second-wave clones had unconfirmed SARS-CoV-2 specificity.

MiXCR, applied by TCRdb to the 5' RACE reads, yields one record per CDR3 protein. The table lists about 560,000 distinct CDR3 sequences, about 20% of them singletons. With 4 bases removed from V and 6 bases from J, the gap between germline ends came to 11 bases. The germline V gene encodes CDR1 SGHRS and CDR2 YFSETQ. The CDR3 consists of 13 residues. The clonotype comes from an adult woman who had mild COVID-19 (a few samples of this study predate the infection). Cell type and time point are not known. This chain links TRBV5-1 with TRBJ2-1; D could derive from TRBD1 or TRBD2 (5 bases each). Sequencing was carried out using PBMCs or a T cell subset sorted from them (not recorded which). The CDR3 bases are TGCGCCAGCAGCGTGGGACGGCTCAATGAGCAGTTCTTC. This codes for CASSVGRLNEQFF. Based on the CDR3 plus reference TRBV5-1 and TRBJ2-1, the full variable domain is KAGVTQTPRYLIKTRGQQVTLSCSPISGHRSVSWYQQTPGQGLQFLFEYFSETQRNKGNFPGRFSGRQFSNSRSEMNVSTLELGDSALYLCASSVGRLNEQFFGPGTRLTVL.